This TCR beta chain derives from a study of CD8+CD57+ T cells in acquired aplastic anemia. This clonotype was seen many times. Template material for TCR beta VDJ and CDR3 profiling consisted of genomic DNA. MiXCR was run by TCRdb on the reads, yielding one entry per CDR3 protein. Counted here are 100,000 to 150,000 distinct CDR3 sequences, less than 45% occurring once; the ten biggest clones make up around 8.4%. Sequencing was done on a sample of sorted CD4+, CD8+, or CD8+CD57+ T cells (not recorded which) from PBMCs. The source is a human donor in good health, serving as a control.

CDR3: CASSQVGTDTQYF. In DNA, the CDR3 is TGCGCCAGCAGCCAAGTTGGCACAGATACGCAGTATTTT. The chain links TRBV4-1 to TRBJ2-3, with D unclear. Germline-derived CDR1 and CDR2 are MGHRA and YSYEKL. The CDR3 is made up of 13 amino acids. Trimming shortened V by 1 base and J by 1 base, and 3 bases separated the two germline ends.